This TCR beta chain was observed in a study of cytomegalovirus exposure and HLA in healthy donors. Findings and caveats of the study: TCR association rates varied by HLA locus in a later analysis, with DRB1 highest and HLA-C lowest.

The CDR3 extends over 14 amino acids. The V and J ends lost 7 bases and 3 bases, in that order; junction bases with no gene match: 5. From germline, CDR1 is SGHNT and CDR2 YYREEE (reference sequence). The PCR ran on 60 Vbeta and 13 Jbeta primers. Profiling relied on immunoSEQ multiplex PCR, and the TCRdb table lists in-frame clones only, not all of them. The sample records approximately 110,000 clones, 50% to 65% being singletons. Worth noting for this clone: Its specificity is not known.

The chain is built from TRBV5-4 and TRBJ2-3, with 10 bases matching TRBD1. This sequence was found in a man aged 30 to 45 in good health and CMV-seropositive. Sequenced material: PBMCs. Written as DNA, the CDR3 is TGTGCCAGCGAGACAGGGGGCTTAACAGATACGCAGTATTTT. Amino acids: CASETGGLTDTQYF.